This TCR beta chain was observed in a study of T-cell reconstitution after alpha-beta-depleted transplantation in children. The study, taken as a whole, reports: Fresh T-cell production supplied most of the T-cell counts and diversity seen one year after transplant. Some patients showed high day-60 TCRbeta diversity, which derived from surviving recipient T cells and thymic progenitors.

Unique molecular identifiers were built into the TCRbeta library. TCRdb called the PCR reads again in MiXCR, with one record for every CDR3 protein. In the table there are 600,000 to 700,000 distinct CDR3 sequences, less than 15% of which are singletons. This clonotype was recorded many times. What it recognizes is unknown. Sequenced here: PBMCs, sampled before TCRalphabeta/CD19-depleted stem cell transplant. The TCR comes from a girl aged 2 to 10 with congenital amegakaryocytic thrombocytopenia, due to receive a stem cell transplant.

CDR3 DNA: TGCAGTGCTAGGCCGGGACTAGCGGGAGGGCACGTAGAGACCCAGTACTTC. Its translation is CSARPGLAGGHVETQYF. The J gene is TRBJ2-5, the V gene TRBV20-1, with TRBD2 matching 16 bases. Germline lookup yields CDR1 DFQATT and CDR2 SNEGSKA (reference sequence). Losses at the gene ends were 3 bases for V and 4 bases for J; bases not matched to a gene: 8. CDR3 length: 17 residues.